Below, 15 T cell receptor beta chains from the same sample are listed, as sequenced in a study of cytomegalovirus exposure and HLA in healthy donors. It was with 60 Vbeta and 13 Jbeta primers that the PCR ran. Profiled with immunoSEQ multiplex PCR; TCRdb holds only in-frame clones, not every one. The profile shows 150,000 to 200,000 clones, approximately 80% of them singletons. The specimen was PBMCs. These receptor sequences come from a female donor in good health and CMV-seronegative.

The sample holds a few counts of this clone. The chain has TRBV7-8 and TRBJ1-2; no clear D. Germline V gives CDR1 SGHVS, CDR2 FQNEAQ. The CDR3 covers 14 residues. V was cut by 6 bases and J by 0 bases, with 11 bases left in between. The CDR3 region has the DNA TGTGCCAGCAGTCCTGTTGAGGCTAACTATGGCTACACCTTC. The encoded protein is CASSPVEANYGYTF.

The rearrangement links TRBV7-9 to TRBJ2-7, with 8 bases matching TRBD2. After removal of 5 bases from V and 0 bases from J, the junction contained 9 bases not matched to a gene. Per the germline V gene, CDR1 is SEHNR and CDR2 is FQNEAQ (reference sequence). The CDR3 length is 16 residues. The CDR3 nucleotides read TGTGCCAGCAGCCTGACGGGGGGGCGGCTCTCCTACGAGCAGTACTTC. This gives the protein CASSLTGGRLSYEQYF. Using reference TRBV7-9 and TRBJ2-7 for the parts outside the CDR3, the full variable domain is DTGVSQNPRHKITKRGQNVTFRCDPISEHNRLYWYRQTLGQGPEFLTYFQNEAQLEKSRLLSDRFSAERPKGSFSTLEIQRTEQGDSAMYLCASSLTGGRLSYEQYFGPGTRLTVT.

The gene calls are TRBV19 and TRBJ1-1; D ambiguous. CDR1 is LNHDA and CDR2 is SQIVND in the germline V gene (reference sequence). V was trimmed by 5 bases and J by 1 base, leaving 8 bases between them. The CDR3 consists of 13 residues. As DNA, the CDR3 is TGTGCCAGTAGTTTCACAAAGAACACTGAAGCTTTCTTT. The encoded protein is CASSFTKNTEAFF.

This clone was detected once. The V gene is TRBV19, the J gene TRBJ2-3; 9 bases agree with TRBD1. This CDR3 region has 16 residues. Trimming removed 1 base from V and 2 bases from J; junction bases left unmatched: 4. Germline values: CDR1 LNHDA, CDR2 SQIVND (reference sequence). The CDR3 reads CASSIGGQGTTDTQYF. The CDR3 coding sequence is TGTGCCAGTAGTATAGGCGGACAGGGGACCACAGATACGCAGTATTTT.

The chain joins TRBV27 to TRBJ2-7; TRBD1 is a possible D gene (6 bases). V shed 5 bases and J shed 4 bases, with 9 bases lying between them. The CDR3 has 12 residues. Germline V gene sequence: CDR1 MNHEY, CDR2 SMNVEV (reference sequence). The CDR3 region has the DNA TGTGCCAGCAGTATACAGGGTTACGAGCAGTACTTC. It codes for CASSIQGYEQYF.

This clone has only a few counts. This CDR3 is CASSVDINNSPLHF. In DNA, the CDR3 is TGTGCCAGCAGCGTAGACATAAATAATTCACCCCTCCACTTT. V is TRBV9 and J is TRBJ1-6; D unclear. The CDR3 runs to 14 residues. Deletions cut 0 bases from V and 5 bases from J, with 6 bases between. Germline loops: CDR1 SGDLS, CDR2 YYNGEE.

The CDR3 loop reads CASRSGGIAKNIQYF. The CDR3 coding sequence is TGTGCCAGCAGGTCGGGGGGGATAGCCAAAAACATTCAGTACTTC. This chain uses TRBV27 with TRBJ2-4, with TRBD2 matching over 8 bases. The germline V gene has CDR1 MNHEY and CDR2 SMNVEV (reference sequence). This CDR3 contains 15 residues. The ends lost 6 bases at V and 0 bases at J; junction bases unmatched: 4.

CDR3 sequence: CASSPTSGNRGDTQYF. The CDR3, as DNA: TGTGCCAGCTCACCAACTAGCGGGAACCGGGGAGATACGCAGTATTTT. The rearrangement links TRBV18 to TRBJ2-3; 10 bases map to TRBD2. Trimming took 2 bases from V and 5 from J; bases not matched to a gene: 7. Germline CDR1 reads KGHSH; CDR2 reads LQKENI. This CDR3 region has 16 residues. Full variable domain (missing parts from reference TRBV18 and TRBJ2-3): NAGVMQNPRHLVRRRGQEARLRCSPMKGHSHVYWYRQLPEEGLKFMVYLQKENIIDESGMPKERFSAEFPKEGPSILRIQQVVRGDSAAYFCASSPTSGNRGDTQYFGPGTRLTVL.

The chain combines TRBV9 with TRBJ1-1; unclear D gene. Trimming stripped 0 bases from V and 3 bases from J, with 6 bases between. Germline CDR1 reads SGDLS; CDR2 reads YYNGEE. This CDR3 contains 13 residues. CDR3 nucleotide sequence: TGTGCCAGCAGCGTAGTGCCGGACACTGAAGCTTTCTTT. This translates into CASSVVPDTEAFF.

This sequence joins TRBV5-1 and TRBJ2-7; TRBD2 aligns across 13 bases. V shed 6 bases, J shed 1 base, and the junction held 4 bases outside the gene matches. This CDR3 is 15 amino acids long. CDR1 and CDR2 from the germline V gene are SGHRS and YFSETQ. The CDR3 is CASTLLAGGSYEQYF. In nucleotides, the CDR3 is TGCGCCAGCACTCTACTAGCGGGGGGGTCCTACGAGCAGTACTTC.

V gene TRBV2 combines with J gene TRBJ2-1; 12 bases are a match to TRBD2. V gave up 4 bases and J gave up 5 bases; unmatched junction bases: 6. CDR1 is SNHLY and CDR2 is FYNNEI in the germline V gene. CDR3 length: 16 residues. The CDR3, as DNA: TGTGCCAGCAGTGCCCCCACTAGCGGGGGGCACAATGAGCAGTTCTTC. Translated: CASSAPTSGGHNEQFF. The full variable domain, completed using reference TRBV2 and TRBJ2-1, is EPEVTQTPSHQVTQMGQEVILRCVPISNHLYFYWYRQILGQKVEFLVSFYNNEISEKSEIFDDQFSVERPDGSNFTLKIRSTKLEDSAMYFCASSAPTSGGHNEQFFGPGTRLTVL.

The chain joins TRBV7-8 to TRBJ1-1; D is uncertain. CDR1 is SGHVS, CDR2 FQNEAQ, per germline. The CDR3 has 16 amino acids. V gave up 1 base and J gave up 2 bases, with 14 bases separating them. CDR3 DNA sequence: TGTGCCAGCAGCTTAGTTGATGCAGGAACAAACACTGAAGCTTTCTTT. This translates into CASSLVDAGTNTEAFF.

The CDR3 loop is CASSYSMDRTDTEAFF. Here the CDR3 DNA reads TGTGCCAGCAGTTACTCAATGGACAGAACTGACACTGAAGCTTTCTTT. V and J are TRBV6-5 and TRBJ1-1, with TRBD1 as a possible D gene (6 bases). The CDR3 length is 16 residues. Trimming took off 0 bases at V and 3 bases at J, with 14 bases between the two ends. In germline, CDR1 is MNHEY, CDR2 SVGAGI.

CDR3 sequence (DNA): TGTGCCAGCAGCTCCTCCTGGGGGCCAGAGACCCAGTACTTC. It specifies CASSSSWGPETQYF. V gene TRBV28 combines with J gene TRBJ2-5; D perhaps matches TRBD1 (6 bases). V dropped 6 bases and J dropped 4 bases, with 15 bases sitting between them. The CDR3 loop spans 14 amino acids. Germline V gene data show CDR1 as MDHEN and CDR2 as SYDVKM.

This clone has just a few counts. DNA of the CDR3: TGCGCCAGCAGCTTTACTCTAATGAACACTGAAGCTTTCTTT. It yields the protein CASSFTLMNTEAFF. The chain uses TRBV5-1 and TRBJ1-1; D uncertain. The CDR3 has 14 residues. The V gene's germline CDR1 is SGHRS and CDR2 YFSETQ. V was cut by 2 bases and J by 0 bases, with 8 bases left in between.